The next 21 T cell receptor beta chains were all read from a single sample in a study of CD4 T cells in relation to SARS-CoV-2 and coronaviruses. The protocol was immunoSEQ multiplex PCR, while the TCRdb copy is restricted to in-frame clones and leaves out a portion. This table holds tens of thousands of clones, nearly 85% found once. These receptors have no identified antigens. The sample was naive CD4+ T cells from PBMCs, cultured in vitro. The subset here: naive CD4+ T cells isolated by negative enrichment. The receptor source for this set is an adult with COVID-19.

In the case of this clone: Other nucleotide sequences in the sample specify the same CDR3. V is TRBV7-9 and J is TRBJ2-3, with no clear D. The CDR3 has 11 amino acids. The V gene's germline CDR1 is SEHNR and CDR2 FQNEAQ (reference sequence). V was clipped by 5 bases and J by 3 bases, with 3 bases between them. CDR3 loop: CASSATDTQYF. CDR3 sequence (DNA): TGTGCCAGCAGCGCTACAGATACGCAGTATTTT.

In this sample, this clone turned up a few times. The genes are TRBV5-4 and TRBJ2-3, with D unclear. The germline V gene encodes CDR1 SGHNT and CDR2 YYREEE (reference sequence). This CDR3 is built from 12 residues. V was trimmed by 0 bases and J by 5 bases, leaving 4 bases between them. CDR3 nucleotide sequence: TGTGCCAGCAGCTTGGGCAAAGATACGCAGTATTTT. It yields the protein CASSLGKDTQYF.

The gene calls are TRBV9 and TRBJ1-3, with D unclear. The CDR3 is 16 residues long. Germline CDR1 is SGDLS and CDR2 is YYNGEE. Trimming cost V 0 bases and J 1 base, with 11 bases left between them. The CDR3 DNA sequence: TGTGCCAGCAGCGTAGTGAGGGCTTCATCTGGAAACACCATATATTTT. Its protein is CASSVVRASSGNTIYF.

This chain uses TRBV19 with TRBJ2-3; D gene uncertain. Between the trimmed V and J ends, which lost 6 bases and 1 base, there was a span of 14 bases. The CDR3 is made up of 15 amino acids. CDR1 is LNHDA, CDR2 SQIVND, per germline (reference sequence). The CDR3 coding sequence is TGTGCCAGTAGCACCCAGTTGTGGGGCACAGATACGCAGTATTTT. This encodes CASSTQLWGTDTQYF.

This chain connects TRBV10-3 to TRBJ2-3; unclear D gene. CDR1 and CDR2 (germline): ENHRY, SYGVKD. The CDR3 extends over 13 amino acids. Between the trimmed V and J ends, which lost 0 bases and 5 bases, there was a span of 6 bases. The CDR3 bases are TGTGCCATCAGTGAGTCGTCGGGAGATACGCAGTATTTT. Protein: CAISESSGDTQYF.

This chain links TRBV4-2 with TRBJ2-2, with 7 bases aligning to TRBD2. The CDR3 contains 17 residues. CDR1 and CDR2 (germline): LGHNA, YNFKEQ. Trimming removed 2 bases from V and 3 bases from J; junction bases left unmatched: 9. CDR3 nucleotides: TGTGCCAGCAGCCAACGGTTAACTAGCGCCGACACCGGGGAGCTGTTTTTT. Translated: CASSQRLTSADTGELFF.

This chain uses TRBV5-4 with TRBJ1-6, with D possibly TRBD1 on 5 matching bases. CDR1 is SGHNT and CDR2 is YYREEE in the germline V gene (reference sequence). Trimming stripped 0 bases from V and 7 bases from J, with 8 bases between. This CDR3 region has 14 residues. The CDR3 coding sequence is TGTGCCAGCAGCTTGGGGGACGTAAATTCACCCCTCCACTTT. This encodes CASSLGDVNSPLHF.

This chain uses TRBV30 with TRBJ2-7, with a tentative D call TRBD1 (6 bases). Germline values: CDR1 GTSNPN, CDR2 SVGIG (reference sequence). The CDR3 length is 16 residues. The germline V and J ends were trimmed by 2 bases and 6 bases, with 23 bases remaining between them. DNA of the CDR3: TGTGCCTGGAGTAGACCTAGGACAGCCCCGGCGCGCGAGCAGTACTTC. Its translation: CAWSRPRTAPAREQYF.

The CDR3 sequence is CASSQGDARLAGGWAKNIQYF. The CDR3 region has the DNA TGTGCCAGCAGCCAAGGGGATGCGAGACTAGCGGGAGGCTGGGCCAAAAACATTCAGTACTTC. The chain has TRBV3-1 (or the pseudogene TRBV3-2) and TRBJ2-4, with 13 bases lining up with TRBD2. The CDR3 has 21 amino acids. Germline trimming cut 1 base from V and 1 base from J; bases unmatched to any gene: 13. Germline V lookup: CDR1 LGHDT, CDR2 YNNKEL (reference sequence).

The chain has TRBV5-1 and TRBJ2-3; possible D gene TRBD1, 6 bases. CDR3 length: 11 residues. The germline V gene has CDR1 SGHRS and CDR2 YFSETQ. CDR3 DNA sequence: TGCGAGGGACAAATCACAGATACGCAGTATTTT. Residues: CEGQITDTQYF.

The chain carries TRBV6-4 and TRBJ2-2; no clear D gene. The CDR3 length is 14 residues. The V gene's germline CDR1 is MRHNA and CDR2 SNTAGT. V was shortened by 0 bases and J by 3 bases, with 5 bases between the two germline ends. The CDR3 reads CASSDSGDTGELFF. The CDR3 coding sequence is TGTGCCAGCAGTGACTCTGGAGACACCGGGGAGCTGTTTTTT.

The chain combines TRBV2 with TRBJ2-7, with 7 bases lining up with TRBD1. This CDR3 is 19 amino acids long. V shed 0 bases and J 0 bases; nucleotides not matched to a gene: 14. CDR1 is SNHLY, CDR2 FYNNEI, per germline. The CDR3: CASSEALRGQVGASYEQYF. The CDR3 DNA sequence: TGTGCCAGCAGTGAAGCCTTAAGGGGGCAGGTTGGAGCCTCCTACGAGCAGTACTTC.

This chain links TRBV30 with TRBJ2-1; D not resolved. V was pared by 0 bases and J by 9 bases, with 9 bases between. The germline CDR1 and CDR2 sequences are GTSNPN and SVGIG (reference sequence). This CDR3 spans 12 amino acids. The CDR3 DNA reads TGTGCCTGGAGTGTTCGTGGTATTGAGCAGTTCTTC. The encoded protein is CAWSVRGIEQFF.

The CDR3 DNA reads as TGTGCCAGCAGTTCACTCCCCCGTGGGGAAACCGCGAACACCGGGGAGCTGTTTTTT. Translating it yields CASSSLPRGETANTGELFF. This chain links TRBV5-4 with TRBJ2-2; D call uncertain. Trimming shortened V by 5 bases and J by 0 bases, and 23 bases separated the two germline ends. Per germline, CDR1 SGHNT and CDR2 YYREEE (reference sequence). The CDR3 runs 19 residues.

The chain couples TRBV30 to TRBJ2-6; possible D gene TRBD2, 5 bases. CDR3 size: 16 residues. Between the trimmed V and J ends, which lost 8 bases and 1 base, there was a span of 18 bases. The germline gives CDR1 GTSNPN, CDR2 SVGIG (reference sequence). The CDR3 spells CALLAGSSSGANVLTF. The CDR3 DNA sequence: TGTGCCCTCCTGGCGGGTTCCTCGTCTGGGGCCAACGTCCTGACTTTC.

J is TRBJ1-1 and V is TRBV18; perhaps TRBD1 as D (5 bases). This CDR3 is 15 amino acids long. Trimming took off 1 base at V and 8 bases at J, with 17 bases between the two ends. Germline assignment: CDR1 KGHSH and CDR2 LQKENI. As DNA, the CDR3 is TGTGCCAGCTCACCACGGGACGGCCAAGGGAAGGAAGCTTTCTTT. It is translated as CASSPRDGQGKEAFF.

The gene calls are TRBV18 and TRBJ2-3; D is perhaps TRBD1 (5 bases). Germline assignment: CDR1 KGHSH and CDR2 LQKENI. CDR3 length: 15 amino acids. V lost 3 bases to trimming and J lost 0 bases, with 10 bases between them. The CDR3 spells CASSPGLSSTDTQYF. DNA for the CDR3: TGTGCCAGCTCACCGGGGCTTAGTAGCACAGATACGCAGTATTTT.

The chain is built from TRBV5-1 and TRBJ1-1; D gene ambiguous. The CDR3 is 13 residues long. Trimming removed 4 bases at V and 1 base at J, with 8 bases between. Per the germline V gene, CDR1 is SGHRS and CDR2 is YFSETQ. The CDR3 spells CASSPSTNTEAFF. In DNA form, the CDR3 reads TGCGCCAGCAGCCCGAGTACGAACACTGAAGCTTTCTTT. Variable domain in full (rest from reference TRBV5-1 and TRBJ1-1): KAGVTQTPRYLIKTRGQQVTLSCSPISGHRSVSWYQQTPGQGLQFLFEYFSETQRNKGNFPGRFSGRQFSNSRSEMNVSTLELGDSALYLCASSPSTNTEAFFGQGTRLTVV.

This clone showed up just a few times. The J gene is TRBJ2-1, the V gene TRBV5-1; TRBD1 aligns across 7 bases. The CDR3 contains 15 residues. Germline trimming cut 1 base from V and 8 bases from J; bases unmatched to any gene: 9. The germline CDR1 and CDR2 sequences are SGHRS and YFSETQ. CDR3 region: CASSLPLRQGHEQFF. Written as DNA, the CDR3 is TGCGCCAGCAGCTTGCCTTTGAGACAGGGACATGAGCAGTTCTTC.

This clone was seen just once. V usage is TRBV28 and J usage is TRBJ2-1, with a possible D match to TRBD2 (5 bases). The CDR3 totals 12 residues. Trimming removed 4 bases at V and 7 bases at J, with 8 bases between. Germline CDR1 reads MDHEN; CDR2 reads SYDVKM. The CDR3 DNA reads TGTGCCAGCAGTTCCACTAGGAATGAGCAGTTCTTC. This encodes CASSSTRNEQFF.

The CDR3, as DNA: TGTGCCAGCAAAGGACAGGTAGCCACAGATACGCAGTATTTT. As protein: CASKGQVATDTQYF. The genes are TRBV2 and TRBJ2-3, with 7 bases identical to TRBD1. The CDR3 length is 14 residues. Germline V gene lookup returns CDR1 SNHLY and CDR2 FYNNEI. V trimming: 7 bases; J trimming: 2 bases; junction bases outside the gene matches: 6.